This T cell receptor (beta chain) was sequenced in a study of response to subunit inactivated influenza vaccine. General study findings and limits: Authors suggested each seasonal influenza vaccination recruits few new T cells.

A note on this clonotype: Its antigen is unknown.

Trimming removed 3 bases from V and 5 bases from J; junction bases left unmatched: 7. The CDR3 runs to 17 residues. CDR1 and CDR2 (germline): SNHLY, FYNNEI. TCRdb fed the RT-PCR reads into MiXCR, producing one record per CDR3 protein. The table includes hundreds of thousands of distinct CDR3 sequences, 11% to 15% detected once. This rearrangement joins TRBV2 to TRBJ2-5; TRBD2 matches at 15 bases. This TCR was sampled from a man aged 45 to 65 who received an inactivated influenza vaccine. The starting material was PBMCs from blood, obtained 14 days before vaccination. CDR3 region: CASSDWGLAGGWETQYF. For the CDR3, the DNA is TGTGCCAGCAGTGATTGGGGACTAGCGGGAGGTTGGGAGACCCAGTACTTC. The full variable domain, rest sourced from reference TRBV2 and TRBJ2-5, is EPEVTQTPSHQVTQMGQEVILRCVPISNHLYFYWYRQILGQKVEFLVSFYNNEISEKSEIFDDQFSVERPDGSNFTLKIRSTKLEDSAMYFCASSDWGLAGGWETQYFGPGTRLLVL.